These 6 T cell receptor beta chains came from one sample sequenced in a study of metastatic and nonmetastatic thyroid tumors. Every patient underwent thyroid surgery untreated. TCRdb recomputed clones from the PCR reads via MiXCR. This sample yields around 14,000 clones, of which 20% to 25% are seen a single time; 8% belongs to the top ten. The sample was blood. These receptors were obtained from a female donor with papillary thyroid cancer or a benign thyroid nodule (not recorded which). Some clones in this sample may be carry-over from other donors' samples.

This clone was detected a few times. The chain recombines TRBV6-5 with TRBJ1-2; D unclear. The V end was cut by 0 bases, the J end by 5 bases, with 10 bases between. This CDR3 spans 14 amino acids. Looked up from germline, CDR1 is MNHEY and CDR2 is SVGAGI. The CDR3 sequence is CASSYSEEGYGYTF. The CDR3 DNA reads TGTGCCAGCAGTTACTCGGAAGAAGGGTATGGCTACACCTTC.

In its sample, this clone is medium-sized. The chain employs TRBV2 and TRBJ1-6, with D hard to call. Germline CDR1 SNHLY, CDR2 FYNNEI. The CDR3 sequence is 13 residues long. The V end was cut by 7 bases, the J end by 0 bases, with 4 bases between. The CDR3 DNA reads as TGTGCCAGCAAAGGCTCCTATAATTCACCCCTCCACTTT. It encodes CASKGSYNSPLHF.

Only one count was recorded for this clone. Possible read error: a much larger clone is one base away. The chain is built from TRBV4-3 and TRBJ1-1; a weak D match, TRBD1 (6 bases). CDR3 length: 16 residues. The germline gives CDR1 LGHNA, CDR2 YSLEER. V lost 0 bases to trimming and J lost 4 bases, with 15 bases between them. CDR3 coding DNA: TGCGCCAGCAGCCAAGATATGCGGTCAGGGGCCACTGAAGCTTTCTTT. Translation: CASSQDMRSGATEAFF.

The chain has TRBV20-1 and TRBJ2-7, with TRBD2 as a possible D gene (6 bases). CDR1 is DFQATT and CDR2 is SNEGSKA in the germline V gene (reference sequence). This CDR3 spans 13 amino acids. V was cut by 1 base and J by 2 bases, with 9 bases left in between. Here the CDR3 reads CSARVTSTYEQYF. The CDR3 coding sequence is TGCAGTGCTAGAGTTACTAGCACCTACGAGCAGTACTTC.

This clone has ten or more counts. The J gene is TRBJ2-1, the V gene TRBV20-1; 13 bases agree with TRBD2. V shed 2 bases and J 4 bases; nucleotides not matched to a gene: 11. Germline V CDR1 and CDR2: DFQATT, SNEGSKA (reference sequence). The CDR3 consists of 18 residues. CDR3 bases: TGCAGTGCTAGACGGACTAGCGGGAGTCCCCCAAGGTACAATGAGCAGTTCTTC. It codes for CSARRTSGSPPRYNEQFF.

This clone appeared a few times. The rearrangement joins TRBV2 to TRBJ2-2; 7 nucleotides agree with TRBD2. Germline values: CDR1 SNHLY, CDR2 FYNNEI. Unmatched junction bases numbered 6, after V lost 4 bases and J lost 4 bases. The CDR3 loop spans 15 amino acids. Here the CDR3 reads CASSAFREVTGELFF. The CDR3 DNA is TGTGCCAGCAGTGCCTTTCGGGAGGTCACCGGGGAGCTGTTTTTT.